This T cell receptor (beta chain) came from a study of CD8 T cells in ankylosing spondylitis. The CDR3 is made up of 12 amino acids. Germline V CDR1 and CDR2: SQVTM, ANQGSEA. Trimming removed 7 bases at V and 4 bases at J, with 13 bases between. Study-wide results and limits: Reports say disease-linked clones showed up significantly more in matched ankylosing spondylitis synovial fluid. Seemingly characteristic of ankylosing spondylitis blood was a TCR beta motif consisting of about 8 highly homologous variants. Some motif variants were previously reported in reactive arthritis synovial fluid and blood.

Quantitative molecular-barcoded 5'-RACE generated the TCR beta libraries. From the 5' RACE reads, TCRdb called clonotypes with MiXCR, one entry per CDR3 protein. Here the sample spans 50,000 to 70,000 distinct CDR3 sequences, 6.2% being singletons. This clonotype has just a few counts. As yet, its antigen is unknown. This clonotype was sampled from a male donor with ankylosing spondylitis. The sample comprised synovial fluid, either unsorted or a sorted T cell fraction (not recorded which). The V and J genes are TRBV29-1 and TRBJ1-1, with no clear D. CDR3 amino acids: CSAIQFSTEAFF. CDR3 nucleotide sequence: TGCAGCGCCATTCAGTTTAGCACTGAAGCTTTCTTT.